This T cell receptor beta chain was sequenced for a study of T-cell reconstitution after alpha-beta-depleted transplantation in children. The junction had 8 bases not matched to a gene; V was cut back by 0 bases and J by 1 base. Germline V gene lookup returns CDR1 DFQATT and CDR2 SNEGSKA (reference sequence). The CDR3 contains 17 residues. This clonotype has a count of ten or more. Unique molecular identifiers featured in how the TCRbeta library was prepared. Each CDR3 protein is one row after TCRdb ran MiXCR on the PCR reads. The sample has around 87,000 distinct CDR3 sequences, roughly 7.7% seen once.

The material sequenced was PBMCs from the stem cell graft donor, taken from the stem cell graft. The chain has TRBV20-1 and TRBJ2-1; 8 bases are shared with TRBD2. The clonotype comes from a human donor who donated a stem cell graft to a child with congenital amegakaryocytic thrombocytopenia. The DNA of the CDR3 is TGCAGTGCTAGAGATCCCCAACGGGAGGGGTCCTACAATGAGCAGTTCTTC. It codes for CSARDPQREGSYNEQFF.